The 17 T cell receptor beta chains given below trace back to one sample, sequenced in a study of CD8 T cells in Susac syndrome. RNA totalling about 0.45 to 1 ug underwent reverse transcription with random hexamers. TCRdb re-analysed the immunoSEQ multiplex PCR reads in MiXCR, keeping a single row per CDR3 protein. This sample carries tens of thousands of distinct CDR3 sequences, roughly 93% of them seen once, and the ten largest clones take 0.15%. What was sequenced was CD4+ T cells from PBMCs. Every receptor here comes from a human donor with Susac syndrome.

This chain links TRBV6-2 or TRBV6-3 with TRBJ1-2, with TRBD1 identical over 8 bases. V lost 2 bases to trimming and J lost 2 bases; unmatched junction nucleotides: 4. The CDR3 length is 15 residues. The germline V gene encodes CDR1 MNHEY and CDR2 SVGEGT. CDR3 coding DNA: TGTGCCAGCAGTTACGCAGGGGGCGAGAACTATGGCTACACCTTC. Encoded protein: CASSYAGGENYGYTF.

Written as DNA, the CDR3 is TGTGCCAGCTCCACTCTAGCGGACAATGAGCAGTTCTTC. This gives the protein CASSTLADNEQFF. The genes are TRBV9 and TRBJ2-1, with 7 positions matching TRBD2. The V segment lost 7 bases and the J segment 5 bases; nucleotides outside the gene matches: 6. The CDR3 totals 13 residues. In germline, CDR1 is SGDLS, CDR2 YYNGEE. Together with reference TRBV9 and TRBJ2-1, the CDR3 gives the full variable domain: DSGVTQTPKHLITATGQRVTLRCSPRSGDLSVYWYQQSLDQGLQFLIQYYNGEERAKGNILERFSAQQFPDLHSELNLSSLELGDSALYFCASSTLADNEQFFGPGTRLTVL.

The chain is built from TRBV12-3 or TRBV12-4 and TRBJ2-7; either TRBD1 or TRBD2 may fit D (5 bases each). V lost 2 bases and J lost 2, with 10 bases in between. This CDR3 has 14 amino acids. CDR3 sequence: CASSLWDGTYEQYF. The CDR3 nucleotides are TGTGCCAGCAGTTTATGGGACGGAACCTACGAGCAGTACTTC.

This clonotype was seen just once. The chain employs TRBV9 and TRBJ2-7, with 8 nucleotides matching TRBD1. The CDR3 contains 14 residues. Trimming took 0 bases from V and 3 from J; bases not matched to a gene: 2. Germline V gives CDR1 SGDLS, CDR2 YYNGEE. The CDR3 coding sequence is TGTGCCAGCAGCGTAGAGGGACAGGACTACGAGCAGTACTTC. Encoded protein: CASSVEGQDYEQYF.

This chain links TRBV28 with TRBJ2-3; tentatively, D is TRBD2 (5 bases). The CDR3 is made up of 12 amino acids. V lost 5 bases to trimming and J lost 7 bases, with 10 bases between them. Germline V lookup: CDR1 MDHEN, CDR2 SYDVKM. The DNA of the CDR3 is TGTGCCAGCAGTCCTCGGGGAAATACGCAGTATTTT. It encodes CASSPRGNTQYF. Full variable domain (outside the CDR3, taken from reference TRBV28 and TRBJ2-3): DVKVTQSSRYLVKRTGEKVFLECVQDMDHENMFWYRQDPGLGLRLIYFSYDVKMKEKGDIPEGYSVSREKKERFSLILESASTNQTSMYLCASSPRGNTQYFGPGTRLTVL.

The chain couples TRBV6-5 to TRBJ2-7; D is uncertain. The CDR3 totals 15 residues. Per the germline V gene, CDR1 is MNHEY and CDR2 is SVGAGI. Trimming pared 10 bases from V and 4 bases from J, leaving 23 bases between. The CDR3 DNA follows: TGTGCCACCTCCCTCGCCGGTGGATCCGTTTACGAGCAGTACTTC. Its translation is CATSLAGGSVYEQYF.

CDR3 sequence (DNA): TGTGCCAGTACCGAAGGGCGCAGGGATGGTAATGAAAAACTGTTTTTT. It yields the protein CASTEGRRDGNEKLFF. V and J are TRBV2 and TRBJ1-4; D is possibly TRBD1 (5 bases). The CDR3 consists of 16 residues. The germline V gene has CDR1 SNHLY and CDR2 FYNNEI. V lost 9 bases, J lost 4 bases, and 21 bases lay in between.

This chain connects TRBV20-1 to TRBJ2-3; 9 bases match TRBD1. The CDR3 has 15 residues. In germline, CDR1 is DFQATT, CDR2 SNEGSKA (reference sequence). With V trimmed by 0 bases and J by 6 bases, 7 bases remained unmatched. The CDR3 here is CSARDGTGRGDTQYF. In nucleotides, the CDR3 is TGCAGTGCTAGAGACGGGACAGGGCGAGGGGATACGCAGTATTTT.

The CDR3 here is CASSSFLAHTQYF. In nucleotides, the CDR3 is TGTGCCAGCAGCTCGTTCCTAGCTCATACGCAGTATTTT. The chain recombines TRBV11-1 with TRBJ2-3, with D maybe TRBD2 (5 bases). V shed 4 bases and J shed 7 bases, with 12 bases lying between them. The CDR3 loop spans 13 amino acids. The germline CDR1 and CDR2 sequences are SGHAT and FQDESV (reference sequence).

The chain carries TRBV20-1 and TRBJ2-7, with D tentatively TRBD2 (6 bases). V lost 2 bases and J 3 bases, leaving 17 bases between the germline ends. The germline V gene has CDR1 DFQATT and CDR2 SNEGSKA (reference sequence). This CDR3 is built from 15 residues. In DNA form, the CDR3 reads TGCAGTGCTAGACCACCGAGGGACGGGGGCTACGAGCAGTACTTC. Amino acids: CSARPPRDGGYEQYF.

The chain links TRBV30 to TRBJ1-4; 9 bases match TRBD1. The length of the CDR3 is 14 residues. The germline gives CDR1 GTSNPN, CDR2 SVGIG (reference sequence). The V and J ends lost 1 base and 4 bases, in that order; junction bases with no gene match: 1. In DNA form, the CDR3 reads TGTGCCTGGAGTGAGGACAGGGGTAATGAAAAACTGTTTTTT. This gives the protein CAWSEDRGNEKLFF.

The chain recombines TRBV28 with TRBJ2-3, with 8 bases that match TRBD1. The CDR3 loop spans 15 amino acids. Germline V CDR1 and CDR2: MDHEN, SYDVKM. V shed 4 bases, J shed 2 bases, and the junction held 5 bases outside the gene matches. CDR3 DNA sequence: TGTGCCAGCAGTTCCCGGACAGGGTACACAGATACGCAGTATTTT. Residues: CASSSRTGYTDTQYF.

The chain is built from TRBV7-9 and TRBJ1-2, with 9 nucleotides matching TRBD1. Germline lookup yields CDR1 SEHNR and CDR2 FQNEAQ (reference sequence). The length of the CDR3 is 15 residues. Trimming removed 3 bases from V and 2 bases from J; junction bases left unmatched: 4. CDR3 amino acids: CASSFPGTGNYGYTF. The CDR3 DNA reads as TGTGCCAGCAGCTTCCCCGGGACAGGGAACTATGGCTACACCTTC.

The chain joins TRBV11-2 to TRBJ2-1; D is unresolved. The CDR3 is 12 amino acids. V lost 5 bases and J lost 3, with 5 bases in between. CDR1 and CDR2 from the germline V gene are SGHAT and FQNNGV. The CDR3, as DNA: TGTGCCAGCAGCGCCTTCTACAATGAGCAGTTCTTC. Residues: CASSAFYNEQFF. The variable domain in full, completed from reference TRBV11-2 and TRBJ2-1, reads EAGVAQSPRYKIIEKRQSVAFWCNPISGHATLYWYQQILGQGPKLLIQFQNNGVVDDSQLPKDRFSAERLKGVDSTLKIQPAKLEDSAVYLCASSAFYNEQFFGPGTRLTVL.

The chain uses TRBV30 and TRBJ1-1; perhaps TRBD1 as D (5 bases). V lost 1 base and J 7 bases, leaving 13 bases between the germline ends. The CDR3 has 13 amino acids. The germline V gene has CDR1 GTSNPN and CDR2 SVGIG (reference sequence). CDR3 nucleotides: TGTGCCTGGAGTGCAGGGACTCCAAATGAAGCTTTCTTT. Translation gives CAWSAGTPNEAFF.

The chain links TRBV5-1 to TRBJ2-2; no reliable D call. CDR1 is SGHRS and CDR2 is YFSETQ in the germline V gene. This CDR3 is built from 14 residues. Trimming left V 5 bases short and J 3 bases short, with 11 bases between. CDR3 protein: CASRDGWDTGELFF. In DNA, the CDR3 is TGCGCCAGCAGGGATGGCTGGGACACCGGGGAGCTGTTTTTT.

The chain is built from TRBV20-1 and TRBJ2-3; 7 bases are shared with TRBD1. Looked up from germline, CDR1 is DFQATT and CDR2 is SNEGSKA (reference sequence). The CDR3 consists of 12 residues. Trimming at V came to 3 bases and at J to 5 bases, leaving 2 bases not matched to a gene. The chain's CDR3 is CSASRGRDTQYF. Written as DNA, the CDR3 is TGCAGTGCTAGCAGGGGGAGAGATACGCAGTATTTT.